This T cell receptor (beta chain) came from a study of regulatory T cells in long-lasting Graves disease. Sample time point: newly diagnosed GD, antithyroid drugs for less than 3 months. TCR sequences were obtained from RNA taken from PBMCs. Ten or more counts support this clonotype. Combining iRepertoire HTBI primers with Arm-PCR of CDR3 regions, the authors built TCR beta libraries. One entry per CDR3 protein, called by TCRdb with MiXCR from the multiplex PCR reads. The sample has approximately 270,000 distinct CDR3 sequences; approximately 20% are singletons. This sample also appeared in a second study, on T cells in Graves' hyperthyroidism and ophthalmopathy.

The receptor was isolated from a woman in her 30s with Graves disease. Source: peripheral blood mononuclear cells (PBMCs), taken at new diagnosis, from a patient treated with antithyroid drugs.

CDR3 sequence reads: CASSLGGINQPQHF. The CDR3 DNA follows: TGCGCCAGCAGCTTGGGGGGGATAAATCAGCCCCAGCATTTT. The chain is built from TRBV5-1 and TRBJ1-5; weak D call: TRBD1 (5 bases). The CDR3 length is 14 residues. The V end lost 0 bases, the J end lost 4 bases, and 8 bases lay between the germline ends. Germline assignment: CDR1 SGHRS and CDR2 YFSETQ.